This T cell receptor (beta chain) was sequenced in a study of control samples from healthy donors and cancer patients. Only in-frame clones appear in the TCRdb table, and some are missing; sequencing was by immunoSEQ multiplex PCR. In the table there are more than 25,000 clones, about nine tenths of which are singletons. Germline V gives CDR1 SGHAT, CDR2 FQNNGV. The V segment lost 6 bases and the J segment 2 bases; nucleotides outside the gene matches: 6. The CDR3 runs 15 residues. The sample consisted of PBMCs. The chain employs TRBV11-2 and TRBJ2-3, with 9 bases that match TRBD1. The sequence was obtained from a man over 45 with lung cancer. The CDR3 DNA reads TGTGCCAGCAGAACGACAGGGGGATTCACAGATACGCAGTATTTT. Amino acid sequence: CASRTTGGFTDTQYF.